The 30 T cell receptor beta chains below come from one sample, sequenced in a study of blood T cells in healthy people across ages. The authors ran a second PCR of about 6 to 11 cycles using a sample-barcoded 5' primer and a J-beta primer mix. TCRdb called the 5' RACE reads again in MiXCR, with one record for every CDR3 protein. Here the sample spans 550,000 to 650,000 distinct CDR3 sequences, roughly 30% being singletons. The sample consisted of blood. These receptor sequences come from a woman over 75 in good health.

This clonotype was counted at least ten times. V and J are TRBV20-1 and TRBJ2-7, with 10 bases fitting TRBD1. The V and J ends lost 5 bases and 5 bases, in that order; junction bases with no gene match: 9. The CDR3 is 14 amino acids. The germline V gene encodes CDR1 DFQATT and CDR2 SNEGSKA (reference sequence). CDR3 in amino acids: CSASIAGTGDEQYF. The DNA for the CDR3 is TGCAGTGCTTCGATCGCCGGGACAGGGGACGAGCAGTACTTC.

The rearrangement links TRBV6-1 to TRBJ2-3, with a tentative D call TRBD1 (6 bases). Germline lookup yields CDR1 MNHNS and CDR2 SASEGT. Trimming left V 2 bases short and J 6 bases short, with 15 bases between. The CDR3 has 15 amino acids. CDR3 in amino acids: CASSEQGHRPDTQYF. The CDR3 DNA sequence: TGTGCCAGCAGTGAACAGGGACACAGGCCTGATACGCAGTATTTT.

This clonotype was detected many times. This chain links TRBV29-1 with TRBJ1-1; weak D call: TRBD1 (5 bases). Trimming cost V 1 base and J 4 bases, with 10 bases left between them. Germline V CDR1 and CDR2: SQVTM, ANQGSEA. The CDR3 is made up of 13 amino acids. In DNA, the CDR3 is TGCAGCGTTGAAGGACAGTTTATCACTGAAGCTTTCTTT. This translates into CSVEGQFITEAFF.

Points on this clonotype: This clone may be a read error of a much larger clone one base away. This chain uses TRBV20-1 with TRBJ2-3, with D unresolved. V was pared by 3 bases and J by 5 bases, with 6 bases between. Germline lookup yields CDR1 DFQATT and CDR2 SNEGSKA (reference sequence). The CDR3 loop spans 11 amino acids. The CDR3 DNA sequence: TGCAGTGCTAGTTGGGGAGATACGCAGTATTTT. Residues: CSASWGDTQYF.

This clonotype turned up a few times. Just one base apart from a much larger clone, this may be a read error. The chain employs TRBV7-9 and TRBJ2-1; the D is unclear. The CDR3 loop spans 13 amino acids. Trimming cost V 6 bases and J 6 bases, with 12 bases left between them. The germline V gene has CDR1 SEHNR and CDR2 FQNEAQ (reference sequence). CDR3 region: CASRVRTTNEQFF. CDR3 DNA: TGTGCCAGCAGGGTCAGAACAACCAATGAGCAGTTCTTC.

The sample holds many counts of this clonotype. This rearrangement joins TRBV5-1 to TRBJ2-7; 9 positions match TRBD1. The germline V gene has CDR1 SGHRS and CDR2 YFSETQ. V dropped 0 bases and J dropped 2; count of bases not matched to a gene: 6. CDR3 size: 16 residues. In DNA form, the CDR3 reads TGCGCCAGCAGCTTGGGACGGGACAGGGCGCCCTACGAGCAGTACTTC. Translated, it gives CASSLGRDRAPYEQYF.

The V call is TRBV20-1, the J call TRBJ2-5; D gene uncertain. The J call may be mistaken, given a closer DNA end match to TRBJ2-7. The CDR3 contains 10 residues. Germline CDR1 reads DFQATT; CDR2 reads SNEGSKA (reference sequence). The CDR3 loop is CSAFLYEQYF. DNA of the CDR3: TGCAGTGCCTTTCTATACGAGCAGTACTTC.

In regard to this clonotype: This may stem from a read error, because a much larger clone lies one nucleotide away. V and J are TRBV13 and TRBJ2-1, with TRBD2 matching over 9 bases. The CDR3 length is 18 residues. Germline V gives CDR1 PRHDT, CDR2 FYEKMQ (reference sequence). The CDR3 region has the DNA TGTGCCAGCAGCTCCAGTATGGTTTTATCGCGGGGGGGCAATGAGCGGTTCTTC. Amino acid sequence: CASSSSMVLSRGGNERFF.

V gene TRBV27 combines with J gene TRBJ2-7, with 8 bases aligning to TRBD2. CDR1 and CDR2 from the germline V gene are MNHEY and SMNVEV (reference sequence). CDR3 size: 15 residues. J gave up 7 bases and V 5 bases, and 13 bases lay outside the gene matches. CDR3 DNA sequence: TGTGCCAGCAGTCTCGGACTAGCTCCGGAACGAGAGCAGTACTTC. Translation: CASSLGLAPEREQYF.

The sample holds many counts of this clonotype. J is TRBJ1-1 and V is TRBV5-8; 10 bases are shared with TRBD1. The trim removed 5 bases at V and 2 bases at J, leaving 3 bases unmatched. This CDR3 contains 14 residues. Per the germline V gene, CDR1 is SGHTS and CDR2 is YDEGEE. CDR3 amino acids: CASRWTGGNTEAFF. The CDR3 coding sequence is TGTGCCAGCAGATGGACAGGGGGTAACACTGAAGCTTTCTTT.

A note on this clonotype: A read error may be the cause here, since a much bigger clone is one base away. The rearrangement uses TRBV20-1 and TRBJ1-1; the D gene is possibly TRBD1 (5 bases). The CDR3 contains 13 residues. CDR1 and CDR2 from the germline V gene are DFQATT and SNEGSKA (reference sequence). The V end was cut by 7 bases, the J end by 11 bases, with 23 bases between. DNA of the CDR3: TGCAGTGGCCCGACAGACAATCCAGCAAAGGCTTTCTTT. It encodes CSGPTDNPAKAFF.

This clonotype appeared a few times. This may stem from a read error, because a much larger clone lies one nucleotide away. The chain employs TRBV28 and TRBJ2-7; TRBD1 matches 10 bases. V lost 3 bases, J lost 4 bases, and 6 bases stayed unmatched. Germline CDR1 MDHEN, CDR2 SYDVKM. There are 15 residues in the CDR3. CDR3 in amino acids: CASSLTGGGRYEQYF. In DNA form, the CDR3 reads TGTGCCAGCAGTTTGACAGGGGGCGGCCGTTACGAGCAGTACTTC.

In regard to this clonotype: This may arise from a read error, as a much more abundant clone is one base away. The V gene is TRBV3-1, the J gene TRBJ2-5, with TRBD2 matching over 8 bases. The end of the DNA aligns better with TRBJ2-7, so the J call may be wrong. This CDR3 has 16 amino acids. Germline lookup yields CDR1 LGHDT and CDR2 YNNKEL (reference sequence). CDR3 sequence (DNA): TGTACCAGCAGCCAAGATCGAATAGCGGGGCGGCGCGAGCAGTACTTC. Protein: CTSSQDRIAGRREQYF.

This clonotype was observed a few times. The chain links TRBV12-3 or TRBV12-4 to TRBJ1-1, with D unclear. This CDR3 has 12 amino acids. Trimming cost V 3 bases and J 7 bases, with 9 bases left between them. The CDR3 reads CASSFLQIEAFF. CDR3 coding DNA: TGTGCCAGCAGTTTTCTGCAGATTGAAGCTTTCTTT.

This sequence joins TRBV20-1 and TRBJ2-2; D unclear. Germline CDR1 is DFQATT and CDR2 is SNEGSKA (reference sequence). The CDR3 is 16 residues long. V lost 0 bases and J lost 1, with 12 bases in between. In DNA form, the CDR3 reads TGCAGTGCTAGAGATCTGGCCGAGTGGAACACCGGGGAGCTGTTTTTT. It codes for CSARDLAEWNTGELFF.

Details on this clonotype: This CDR3 is missing its conserved last phenylalanine or tryptophan, likely due to a read error. The DNA is left out, because the CDR3 cannot be placed on it with certainty; the CDR3 is given as TCRdb lists it. The chain uses TRBV12-3 or TRBV12-4 and TRBJ2-3. Both ends counted, the CDR3 spans 13 residues. CDR3: CASTSTRADTEYS.

This clonotype appeared many times. The rearrangement links TRBV2 to TRBJ2-3, with D possibly TRBD2 on 5 matching bases. Trimming took off 6 bases at V and 0 bases at J, with 13 bases between the two ends. This CDR3 spans 15 amino acids. CDR1 and CDR2 (germline): SNHLY, FYNNEI. CDR3 loop: CASRILVGSTDTQYF. CDR3 bases: TGTGCCAGCAGAATACTAGTCGGTAGCACAGATACGCAGTATTTT.

V and J are TRBV30 and TRBJ2-4, with D maybe TRBD1 (6 bases). The end of the DNA fits TRBJ2-7 better, so the J call may be wrong. This CDR3 is built from 13 residues. Germline assignment: CDR1 GTSNPN and CDR2 SVGIG (reference sequence). The CDR3 coding sequence is TGTGCCTGGAGTGGAGCGCAGGGGTACGAGCAGTACTTC. Translation: CAWSGAQGYEQYF.

This clonotype has ten or more counts. The rearrangement links TRBV20-1 to TRBJ2-3; TRBD2 is a possible D gene (5 bases). The germline V gene has CDR1 DFQATT and CDR2 SNEGSKA (reference sequence). The CDR3 is 12 residues long. V was trimmed by 2 bases and J by 4 bases, leaving 7 bases between them. The CDR3 DNA reads TGCAGTGCTAGAAAGGGAGCAGATACGCAGTATTTT. Translating it yields CSARKGADTQYF.

The CDR3 reads CASSLSRWEAQYF. The CDR3 DNA follows: TGTGCCAGCAGTTTGAGTCGATGGGAGGCCCAGTACTTC. The chain recombines TRBV27 with TRBJ2-5; possible D gene TRBD2, 6 bases. The CDR3 length is 13 residues. Germline V gene data show CDR1 as MNHEY and CDR2 as SMNVEV (reference sequence). Trimming took 3 bases from V and 9 from J, leaving 14 bases between them.

In its sample, this clonotype was seen many times. The rearrangement joins TRBV7-2 to TRBJ2-5, with 9 positions matching TRBD1. Trimming removed 4 bases from V and 9 bases from J; junction bases left unmatched: 21. CDR1 and CDR2 from the germline V gene are SGHTA and FQGNSA. CDR3 length: 18 residues. The CDR3 bases are TGTGCCAGCAGCTCTCGCTCACCGGACAGGGGCCGATACAGGGCCCAGTACTTC. Its translation is CASSSRSPDRGRYRAQYF.

This clonotype was found many times. The chain combines TRBV9 with TRBJ1-5; D remains unclear. The ends were cut back, 0 bases at V and 2 bases at J, with 9 bases in the middle. Per germline, CDR1 SGDLS and CDR2 YYNGEE. This CDR3 comprises 15 residues. Written as DNA, the CDR3 is TGTGCCAGCAGCGTAGGGGTGGTAGGCAATCAGCCCCAGCATTTT. Translating gives CASSVGVVGNQPQHF.

A few counts support this clonotype. The chain couples TRBV7-2 to TRBJ1-5; D is unclear. CDR3 length equals 15 residues. Germline assignment: CDR1 SGHTA and CDR2 FQGNSA. The V end was cut by 1 base, the J end by 4 bases, with 11 bases between. In nucleotides, the CDR3 is TGTGCCAGCAGCTTAGGGGCAGGACCGAATCAGCCCCAGCATTTT. It translates to CASSLGAGPNQPQHF.

This clonotype showed up many times. The chain joins TRBV29-1 to TRBJ2-1, with D possibly being TRBD1 or TRBD2 (5 bases each). V lost 4 bases and J lost 8, with 15 bases in between. Germline loops: CDR1 SQVTM, CDR2 ANQGSEA. The CDR3 runs 13 residues. The chain's CDR3 is CSVVGGRRYEQFF. The CDR3 DNA reads as TGCAGCGTTGTTGGGGGAAGGCGTTATGAGCAGTTCTTC.

This clonotype came up many times. CDR3: CASKRGGTVPSTDTQYF. The CDR3 nucleotides are TGTGCCAGCAAGCGGGGGGGGACCGTTCCTAGCACAGATACGCAGTATTTT. The chain has TRBV6-5 and TRBJ2-3; 10 bases align to TRBD2. The CDR3 sequence is 17 residues long. CDR1 and CDR2 (germline): MNHEY, SVGAGI. V lost 7 bases to trimming and J lost 0 bases; unmatched junction nucleotides: 10.

This clonotype was picked up a small number of times. This may be a read error, as it is one base from a much larger clone. V gene TRBV7-2 combines with J gene TRBJ2-1, with D perhaps matching TRBD2 (5 bases). The CDR3 covers 15 residues. V gave up 0 bases and J gave up 13 bases, with 19 bases separating them. Germline V gene lookup returns CDR1 SGHTA and CDR2 FQGNSA. In DNA, the CDR3 is TGTGCCAGCAGCTTAGCTGCCGGGGAACGAGAGACCCAGTTCTTC. Its protein is CASSLAAGERETQFF.

In this sample, this clonotype turned up many times. This rearrangement joins TRBV18 to TRBJ2-5; TRBD2 might be the D (6 bases). The CDR3 loop spans 16 amino acids. Germline CDR1 reads KGHSH; CDR2 reads LQKENI. V was pared by 3 bases and J by 11 bases, with 25 bases between. CDR3 in amino acids: CASSPEAGTGEVEQYF. The CDR3 DNA reads as TGTGCCAGCTCACCCGAGGCCGGGACCGGGGAGGTGGAGCAGTACTTC.

This clonotype was recorded many times. The chain is built from TRBV29-1 and TRBJ2-1; 12 nucleotides line up with TRBD2. This CDR3 is 15 amino acids long. The J segment lost 8 bases and the V segment lost 5 bases, leaving 10 bases of the junction unmatched. Germline values: CDR1 SQVTM, CDR2 ANQGSEA. The CDR3 DNA sequence: TGCAGCGTTAATCTAGGACTAGCGGGGCGGGATGAGCAGTTCTTC. Its protein product is CSVNLGLAGRDEQFF.

This chain joins TRBV7-8 and TRBJ2-7, with D perhaps TRBD2 (5 bases). The J call may be faulty, since TRBJ2-5 better matches the DNA end. The CDR3 runs 13 residues. From germline, CDR1 is SGHVS and CDR2 FQNEAQ. The CDR3 is CASSLGEEGTQYF. CDR3 DNA sequence: TGTGCCAGCAGCTTAGGGGAAGAGGGGACCCAGTACTTC.

About this clonotype: A read error is possible here, since a much larger clone lies one base away. The rearrangement uses TRBV7-9 and TRBJ1-2, with D perhaps matching TRBD1 (6 bases). Germline V gene lookup returns CDR1 SEHNR and CDR2 FQNEAQ (reference sequence). V was shortened by 3 bases and J by 13 bases, with 18 bases between the two germline ends. The CDR3 length is 13 residues. CDR3: CASSFQGNYGRTF. CDR3 sequence (DNA): TGTGCCAGCAGCTTCCAGGGGAACTATGGCCGCACCTTC.